The 27 T cell receptor beta chains in this list originate from one sample, sequenced in a study of resident and recirculating memory T cells in vitiligo. TCRdb keeps only in-frame clones here, not all; method: immunoSEQ multiplex PCR. Of 75,000 to 85,000 clones in the sample, about 91% were seen once. Sequenced material: blood. All receptors come from a male donor with vitiligo.

The rearrangement uses TRBV11-2 and TRBJ1-5; TRBD1 is a possible D gene (6 bases). V gave up 4 bases and J gave up 14 bases, with 18 bases separating them. The length of the CDR3 is 13 residues. Germline loops: CDR1 SGHAT, CDR2 FQNNGV. Written as DNA, the CDR3 is TGTGCCAGCAGCTCCTCGCCGGGGGGGCCGAAGCATTTT. This encodes CASSSSPGGPKHF.

The chain uses TRBV11-2 and TRBJ2-1, with 8 bases fitting TRBD1. The CDR3 spans 15 residues. CDR1 is SGHAT, CDR2 FQNNGV, per germline. Trimming took 6 bases from V and 2 from J; bases not matched to a gene: 6. DNA of the CDR3: TGTGCCAGCAGGCTGTGGGGACAGGCCTACAATGAGCAGTTCTTC. Its protein product is CASRLWGQAYNEQFF.

The gene calls are TRBV5-1 and TRBJ2-1; TRBD1 aligns across 9 bases. Per the germline V gene, CDR1 is SGHRS and CDR2 is YFSETQ. CDR3 length: 17 residues. Trimming took 4 bases from V and 0 from J; bases not matched to a gene: 8. CDR3 bases: TGCGCCAGCAGCCGTGACAGGGGGGCAAGCTCCTACAATGAGCAGTTCTTC. It encodes CASSRDRGASSYNEQFF.

This clone was seen once. The chain uses TRBV2 and TRBJ2-5; a weak D match, TRBD1 (5 bases). Germline lookup yields CDR1 SNHLY and CDR2 FYNNEI. CDR3 length: 14 residues. Trimming cost V 2 bases and J 7 bases, with 14 bases left between them. CDR3 protein: CASSETQGLGTQYF. CDR3 nucleotide sequence: TGTGCCAGCAGTGAAACCCAGGGTCTTGGGACCCAGTACTTC.

This rearrangement joins TRBV7-6 to TRBJ2-1; 9 bases align to TRBD2. The CDR3 contains 18 residues. Germline V gene sequence: CDR1 SGHVS, CDR2 FNYEAQ. The J segment lost 8 bases and the V segment lost 0 bases, leaving 14 bases of the junction unmatched. This chain's CDR3 is CASSLAPPQREAFHEQFF. In DNA form, the CDR3 reads TGTGCCAGCAGCTTAGCGCCTCCTCAGCGGGAGGCCTTCCATGAGCAGTTCTTC. Using reference TRBV7-6 and TRBJ2-1 for the parts outside the CDR3, the full variable domain is GAGVSQSPRYKVTKRGQDVALRCDPISGHVSLYWYRQALGQGPEFLTYFNYEAQQDKSGLPNDRFSAERPEGSISTLTIQRTEQRDSAMYRCASSLAPPQREAFHEQFFGPGTRLTVL.

The gene calls are TRBV18 and TRBJ1-2, with 7 bases lining up with TRBD1. In germline, CDR1 is KGHSH, CDR2 LQKENI. With V trimmed by 6 bases and J by 4 bases, 14 bases remained unmatched. The CDR3 is 16 residues long. CDR3 bases: TGTGCCAGCTCGTCATTCCCGGGACAGATAGTCTATGGCTACACCTTC. The encoded protein is CASSSFPGQIVYGYTF.

This clone showed up just once. V is TRBV5-1 and J is TRBJ2-1; 7 bases are a match to TRBD2. CDR1 is SGHRS and CDR2 is YFSETQ in the germline V gene. The CDR3 totals 15 residues. V lost 0 bases, J lost 0 bases, and 0 bases stayed unmatched. The CDR3 loop reads CASSLGGSSYNEQFF. CDR3 nucleotide sequence: TGCGCCAGCAGCTTGGGCGGGAGCTCCTACAATGAGCAGTTCTTC.

In DNA, the CDR3 is TGTGCCAGCAGTGCTGGGACTCAGAGGGATACGCAGTATTTT. It translates to CASSAGTQRDTQYF. This chain connects TRBV28 to TRBJ2-3, with D maybe TRBD2 (6 bases). Per germline, CDR1 MDHEN and CDR2 SYDVKM. V was shortened by 5 bases and J by 6 bases, with 15 bases between the two germline ends. The CDR3 totals 14 residues.

This clone appeared a few times. The chain is built from TRBV4-2 and TRBJ1-5, with D possibly matching TRBD1 (5 bases). There are 15 residues in the CDR3. Trimming pared 1 base from V and 1 base from J, leaving 8 bases between. Germline V CDR1 and CDR2: LGHNA, YNFKEQ. The CDR3 DNA follows: TGTGCCAGCAGCCAAGTACCAGGGAGCAATCAGCCCCAGCATTTT. This sequence encodes CASSQVPGSNQPQHF.

This rearrangement joins TRBV7-9 to TRBJ1-5; possible D gene TRBD1, 5 bases. The ends were cut back, 5 bases at V and 11 bases at J, with 19 bases in the middle. The V gene's germline CDR1 is SEHNR and CDR2 FQNEAQ (reference sequence). The CDR3 is 14 residues long. CDR3 coding DNA: TGTGCCAGCAGCCAGGGAGGTCCCCAAACAGCCCAGCATTTT. Translated: CASSQGGPQTAQHF.

This clone was recorded only once. The chain recombines TRBV19 with TRBJ2-7; perhaps TRBD2 as D (6 bases). Germline lookup yields CDR1 LNHDA and CDR2 SQIVND (reference sequence). V was pared by 3 bases and J by 3 bases, with 21 bases between. CDR3 length: 17 amino acids. In DNA, the CDR3 is TGTGCCAGTAGTATCTCAGCGGGCGGGGTTGGGGTCTACGAGCAGTACTTC. This codes for CASSISAGGVGVYEQYF.

The chain recombines TRBV5-5 with TRBJ2-7, with a tentative D call TRBD2 (5 bases). Germline values: CDR1 SGHKS, CDR2 YYEKEE (reference sequence). The CDR3 runs 13 residues. Between the trimmed V and J ends, which lost 1 base and 1 base, there was a span of 6 bases. The CDR3 coding sequence is TGTGCCAGCAGCTTGACTAGGTCCTACGAGCAGTACTTC. Translation: CASSLTRSYEQYF.

V and J are TRBV13 and TRBJ2-5; D call uncertain. The CDR3 runs 13 residues. Looked up from germline, CDR1 is PRHDT and CDR2 is FYEKMQ (reference sequence). Trimming removed 3 bases from V and 5 bases from J, with 10 bases in between. The chain's CDR3 is CASSLNPEETQYF. The CDR3 bases are TGTGCCAGCAGCTTGAATCCCGAGGAGACCCAGTACTTC.

The J gene is TRBJ1-5, the V gene TRBV19, with D possibly matching TRBD1 (6 bases). Germline CDR1 and CDR2: LNHDA and SQIVND (reference sequence). V was clipped by 7 bases and J by 5 bases, with 21 bases between them. The CDR3 covers 16 residues. CDR3 DNA sequence: TGTGCCAGTACCCCCTCGGGCAGGGGCGTTCATCAGCCCCAGCATTTT. As protein: CASTPSGRGVHQPQHF.

The count of this clone is one. CDR3 protein: CASSGTGVLAKNIQYF. CDR3 nucleotides: TGTGCCAGCAGTGGTACAGGCGTACTAGCCAAAAACATTCAGTACTTC. The chain carries TRBV6-1 and TRBJ2-4; D is perhaps TRBD1 (5 bases). Deletions cut 4 bases from V and 0 bases from J, with 13 bases between. In germline, CDR1 is MNHNS, CDR2 SASEGT. There are 16 residues in the CDR3.

V is TRBV6-6 and J is TRBJ1-5; possibly TRBD1 for D (6 bases). The CDR3 is 16 residues long. Deletions cut 6 bases from V and 7 bases from J, with 22 bases between. Looked up from germline, CDR1 is MNHNY and CDR2 is SVGAGI (reference sequence). The CDR3 reads CASSRYRAGFDQPQHF. In DNA, the CDR3 is TGTGCCAGCAGCCGATACAGGGCCGGGTTTGACCAGCCCCAGCATTTT.

The gene calls are TRBV19 and TRBJ2-3; 13 bases line up with TRBD2. The CDR3 consists of 15 residues. Germline values: CDR1 LNHDA, CDR2 SQIVND (reference sequence). J gave up 2 bases and V 7 bases, and 3 bases lay outside the gene matches. CDR3 bases: TGTGCCAGTACCGGGACTAGCGGGAACACAGATACGCAGTATTTT. Protein: CASTGTSGNTDTQYF.

The V and J genes are TRBV28 and TRBJ1-1; TRBD1 agrees at 7 bases. The CDR3 length is 15 residues. CDR1 and CDR2 (germline): MDHEN, SYDVKM. J gave up 4 bases and V 0 bases, and 5 bases lay outside the gene matches. The CDR3 DNA is TGTGCCAGCAGTTTATGGACAGGGCCCCCCACTGAAGCTTTCTTT. Translation gives CASSLWTGPPTEAFF.

The V gene is TRBV2, the J gene TRBJ2-7, with 11 bases lining up with TRBD2. This CDR3 contains 13 residues. Germline CDR1 and CDR2: SNHLY and FYNNEI. V trimming: 8 bases; J trimming: 5 bases; junction bases outside the gene matches: 5. CDR3 sequence (DNA): TGTGCCAGCTATAGCGGGAGGGGCCACGAGCAGTACTTC. Its protein product is CASYSGRGHEQYF. Based on the CDR3 plus reference TRBV2 and TRBJ2-7, the full variable domain is EPEVTQTPSHQVTQMGQEVILRCVPISNHLYFYWYRQILGQKVEFLVSFYNNEISEKSEIFDDQFSVERPDGSNFTLKIRSTKLEDSAMYFCASYSGRGHEQYFGPGTRLTVT.

The rearrangement links TRBV7-2 to TRBJ2-3; TRBD2 matches at 12 bases. V gave up 2 bases and J gave up 4 bases; unmatched junction bases: 1. Germline V gene lookup returns CDR1 SGHTA and CDR2 FQGNSA. The CDR3 loop spans 15 amino acids. The CDR3 here is CASSLLAGGSDTQYF. Here the CDR3 DNA reads TGTGCCAGCAGCTTACTAGCGGGAGGGTCAGATACGCAGTATTTT.

The DNA of the CDR3 is TGTGCCAGCAGCGTAGTTCCCGGCACAGATACGCAGTATTTT. This gives the protein CASSVVPGTDTQYF. This sequence joins TRBV9 and TRBJ2-3; the D is unclear. CDR3 length: 14 amino acids. The V gene lost 0 bases and the J gene lost 1 base, with 6 bases spanning the gap. Germline CDR1 reads SGDLS; CDR2 reads YYNGEE.

This clone was detected once. This chain links TRBV18 with TRBJ1-3; D not certain. Trimming removed 1 base from V and 0 bases from J, with 13 bases in between. The CDR3 covers 17 residues. CDR1 and CDR2 from the germline V gene are KGHSH and LQKENI. CDR3 region: CASSPLGDMSSGNTIYF. In nucleotides, the CDR3 is TGTGCCAGCTCACCACTCGGGGATATGAGCTCTGGAAACACCATATATTTT.

J is TRBJ1-4 and V is TRBV6-5; D is possibly TRBD1 (5 bases). Germline V gives CDR1 MNHEY, CDR2 SVGAGI. With 0 bases removed from V and 5 bases from J, the gap between germline ends came to 13 bases. CDR3 size: 16 residues. This CDR3 reads CASSYSPAGSNEKLFF. The CDR3 region has the DNA TGTGCCAGCAGTTACTCCCCCGCAGGGTCAAATGAAAAACTGTTTTTT.

The CDR3 DNA sequence: TGTGCCAGCAGTGATAGAGTCGGGAGGGCCTGGGAGACCCAGTACTTC. It codes for CASSDRVGRAWETQYF. The chain carries TRBV2 and TRBJ2-5; TRBD2 matches at 8 bases. This CDR3 has 16 residues. The V gene's germline CDR1 is SNHLY and CDR2 FYNNEI. With V trimmed by 3 bases and J by 5 bases, 11 bases remained unmatched.

The chain joins TRBV7-6 to TRBJ2-5; TRBD2 aligns across 9 bases. Looked up from germline, CDR1 is SGHVS and CDR2 is FNYEAQ. The CDR3 is 17 amino acids. The J segment lost 5 bases and the V segment lost 1 base, leaving 11 bases of the junction unmatched. The CDR3 is CASSLVAGGPGGETQYF. Written as DNA, the CDR3 is TGTGCCAGCAGCTTAGTGGCGGGAGGGCCTGGCGGGGAGACCCAGTACTTC.

The chain couples TRBV9 to TRBJ2-2; D remains ambiguous. V was pared by 0 bases and J by 2 bases, with 11 bases between. The CDR3 is 16 amino acids. Per the germline V gene, CDR1 is SGDLS and CDR2 is YYNGEE. CDR3 nucleotides: TGTGCCAGCAGCGTAGAAACTGCTTTAAACACCGGGGAGCTGTTTTTT. Its translation is CASSVETALNTGELFF. The whole variable domain, filled in from reference TRBV9 and TRBJ2-2, reads DSGVTQTPKHLITATGQRVTLRCSPRSGDLSVYWYQQSLDQGLQFLIQYYNGEERAKGNILERFSAQQFPDLHSELNLSSLELGDSALYFCASSVETALNTGELFFGEGSRLTVL.

The chain employs TRBV5-1 and TRBJ2-7, with D perhaps matching TRBD2 (6 bases). The CDR3 is 15 amino acids. Trimming removed 6 bases from V and 9 bases from J, with 25 bases in between. Per germline, CDR1 SGHRS and CDR2 YFSETQ. The CDR3, as DNA: TGCGCCAGCACCCCCACTCCCGGGGGTGTCCAGGGGCAGTACTTC. This codes for CASTPTPGGVQGQYF.